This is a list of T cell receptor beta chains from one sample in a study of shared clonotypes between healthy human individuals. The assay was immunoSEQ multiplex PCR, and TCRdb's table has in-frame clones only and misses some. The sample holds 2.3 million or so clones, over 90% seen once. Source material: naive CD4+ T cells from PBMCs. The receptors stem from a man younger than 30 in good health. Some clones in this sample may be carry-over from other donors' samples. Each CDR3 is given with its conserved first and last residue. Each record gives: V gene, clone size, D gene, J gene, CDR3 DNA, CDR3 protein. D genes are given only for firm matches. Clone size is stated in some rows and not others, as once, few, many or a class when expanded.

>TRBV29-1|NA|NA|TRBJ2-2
TGCAGCGTAGGGGCGACGAACACCGGGGAGCTGTTTTTT
CSVGATNTGELFF
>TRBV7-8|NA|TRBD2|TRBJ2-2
TGTGCCAGCAGCCCCAGGACTAGCGGGAATATGGTCACCGGGGAGCTGTTTTTT
CASSPRTSGNMVTGELFF
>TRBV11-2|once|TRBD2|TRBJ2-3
TGTGCCAGCACCTTACTACTAGCGTCCACAGATACGCAGTATTTT
CASTLLLASTDTQYF
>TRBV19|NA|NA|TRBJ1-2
TGTGCCAGTAGCCCCTTAAGGGCCCCTGGTCCGTATGGCTACACCTTC
CASSPLRAPGPYGYTF
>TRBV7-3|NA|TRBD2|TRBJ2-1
TGTGCCAGCAGCTTAACGAGGACTAGTCTGCAGTTCTTC
CASSLTRTSLQFF
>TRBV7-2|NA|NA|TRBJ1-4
TGTGCCAGCAGCTTTCAAGGGGCTGGAGGTAGACTGTTTTTT
CASSFQGAGGRLFF
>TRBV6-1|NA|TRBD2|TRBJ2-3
TGTGCCAGCGGAGTTTTAGCGGGAACCGCAGATACGCAGTATTTT
CASGVLAGTADTQYF
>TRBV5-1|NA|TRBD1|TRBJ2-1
TGCGCCAGCAGCTTGGTCAGGGGGCGCGGTAATGAGCAGTTCTTC
CASSLVRGRGNEQFF
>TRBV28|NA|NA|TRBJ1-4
TGTGCCAGCAGTTTTATTATGGGGAGCGTGGAGGCTTACGAAAAACTGTTTTTT
CASSFIMGSVEAYEKLFF
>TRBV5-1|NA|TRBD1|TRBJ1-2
TGCGCCAGCAGCTCCGGACAGGTTCGAGGCTACACCTTC
CASSSGQVRGYTF
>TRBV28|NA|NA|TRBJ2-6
TGTGCCAGCAGTCCCTGGACAGCCGGGGCCAACGTCCTGACTTTC
CASSPWTAGANVLTF
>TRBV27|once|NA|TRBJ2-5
TGTGCCAGCAGTTTATGGGTAGGCGGGAACGGCTTCGAGACCCAGTACTTC
CASSLWVGGNGFETQYF
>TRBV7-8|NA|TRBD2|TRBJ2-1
TGTGCCAGCAGCTTCTGGACTAGCGGGAGCAATGAGCAGTTCTTC
CASSFWTSGSNEQFF
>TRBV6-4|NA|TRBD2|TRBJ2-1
TGTGCCAGCAGTGACTCCTTCGGGACTAGCGGTTCCTACAATGAGCAGTTCTTC
CASSDSFGTSGSYNEQFF
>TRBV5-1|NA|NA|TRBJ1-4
TGCGCCAGCAGCCCGGACCCCGACAGATTTGCAACTAATGAAAAACTGTTTTTT
CASSPDPDRFATNEKLFF
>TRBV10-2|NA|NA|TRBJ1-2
TGCGCCAGCAGTGATTGGACAGAAAAGAACTATGGCTACACCTTC
CASSDWTEKNYGYTF
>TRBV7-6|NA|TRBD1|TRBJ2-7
TGTGCCAGCAGCCGGACAGGGGGTCACGAGCAGTACTTC
CASSRTGGHEQYF
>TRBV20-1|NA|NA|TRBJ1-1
TGCAGTGCGACACTCGGGACTGAAGCTTTCTTT
CSATLGTEAFF
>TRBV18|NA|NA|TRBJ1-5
TGTGCCAGCTCCGGGACCGTTGGGGATCAGCCCCAGCATTTT
CASSGTVGDQPQHF
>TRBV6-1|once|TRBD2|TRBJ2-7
TGTGCCATCCAAAAGGCTAGCGGGAGTTCCTACGAGCAGTACTTC
CAIQKASGSSYEQYF
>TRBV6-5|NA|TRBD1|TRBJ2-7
TGTGCCAGCAGACGGGGACAGGGCGCGTACGAGCAGTACTTC
CASRRGQGAYEQYF
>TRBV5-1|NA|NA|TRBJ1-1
TGCGCCAGCAGCTTGGACGGCTCTGGAGCTTTCTTT
CASSLDGSGAFF
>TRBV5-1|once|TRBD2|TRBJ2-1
TGCGCCAGCAGCTTGCCGATACTAGCGGGAGCCTACAATGAGCAGTTCTTC
CASSLPILAGAYNEQFF
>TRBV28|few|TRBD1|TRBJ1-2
TGTGCCAGCAAGGGGACAGGGAACTATGGCTACACCTTC
CASKGTGNYGYTF
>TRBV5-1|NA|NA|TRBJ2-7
TGCGCCAGCAGCTTGATGAACCGCGAGCAGTACTTC
CASSLMNREQYF
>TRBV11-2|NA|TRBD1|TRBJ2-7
TGTGCCAGCAGCTTACTACCGGGACAGGGCGACTACGAGCAGTACTTC
CASSLLPGQGDYEQYF
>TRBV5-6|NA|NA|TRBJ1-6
TGTGCCAGCAGCTTACAGGGTAATTCACCCCTCCACTTT
CASSLQGNSPLHF
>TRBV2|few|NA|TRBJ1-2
TGTGCCAGCAGTACAGAAGGCGACTATGGCTACACCTTC
CASSTEGDYGYTF
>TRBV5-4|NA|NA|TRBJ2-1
TGTGCCAGCAGCCCGGGGATACTCTCCTACAATGAGCAGTTCTTC
CASSPGILSYNEQFF
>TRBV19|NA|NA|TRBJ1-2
TGTGCCAGTAGTATCAGCAGGGGAAGTGGCTACACCTTC
CASSISRGSGYTF
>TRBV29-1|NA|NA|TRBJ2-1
TGCAGCGTTGGCCTGACGCTCACTAGACCTACCTACAATGAGCAGTTCTTC
CSVGLTLTRPTYNEQFF
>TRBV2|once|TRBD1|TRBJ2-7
TGTGCCAGCAGGCGGGCCGGGACAGGGTCCTCCTACGAGCAGTACTTC
CASRRAGTGSSYEQYF